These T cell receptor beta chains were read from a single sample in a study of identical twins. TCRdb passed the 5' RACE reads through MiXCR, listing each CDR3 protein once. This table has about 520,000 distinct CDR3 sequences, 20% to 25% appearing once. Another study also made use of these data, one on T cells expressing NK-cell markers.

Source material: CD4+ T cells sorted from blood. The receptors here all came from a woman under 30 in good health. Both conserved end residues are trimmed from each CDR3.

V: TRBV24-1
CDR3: ATSDTVGDTQY

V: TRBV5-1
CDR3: ASELQSSSGEQF

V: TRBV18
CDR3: ASSPPVPGPGY

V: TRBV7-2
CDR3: ASSNRASTTGELF

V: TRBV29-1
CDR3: SVVRDTNSGNTIY

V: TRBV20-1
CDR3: SADGPSTDTQY

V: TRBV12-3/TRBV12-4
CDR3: ASSLRARISNEQF

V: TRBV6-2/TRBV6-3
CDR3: ASSRGSGIHQF

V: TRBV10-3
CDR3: AISETRAANTEAF

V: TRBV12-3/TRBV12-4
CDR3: ASSFDRFYEQY

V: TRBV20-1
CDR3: SASSSGGELY

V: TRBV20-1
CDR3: SARDHTLAKNIQY

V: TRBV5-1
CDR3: ASSDQQGGTEAF

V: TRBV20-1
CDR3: SAADGITDTQY

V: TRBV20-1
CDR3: SAGQQGGEQY

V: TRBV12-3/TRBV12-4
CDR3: ASSLVARTDTQY

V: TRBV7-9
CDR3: ATTTEGLAAREQY

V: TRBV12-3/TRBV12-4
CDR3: ASSFGRGGQY

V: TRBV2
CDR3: ASSAGTAESEQF

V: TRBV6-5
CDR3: ASSYETRRTEAF

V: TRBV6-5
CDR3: ASSYGLGGYT